Sequencing of this TCR beta chain was carried out in a study of blood T cell repertoires in COVID-19 (dated by TCRdb to between 2020 and 2021). For context, the study as a whole: Samples covering the acute and convalescent phases of COVID-19 were provided by collaborators in the United States, Italy and Spain. The prospective study material was composed of cDNA or gDNA derived from T cells, B-cell-depleted T cells, or PBMCs. Nearly every sample came with metadata listing a de-identified subject ID, COVID-19 status, age in years and sex. The repertoires were released in a freely available public database intended as a resource for research on the immune response to SARS-CoV-2. The dataset comprised deeply sampled blood TCRbeta repertoires from subjects exposed to, actively infected with, or recovered from COVID-19. HLA class I and class II types, where available, came from metadata supplied by the sample provider rather than from assay-based typing. Samples were obtained from the ongoing ImmuneRACE study (first 160 participants) and from over 1,000 subjects provided by 6 global collaborators. On the study overall, not on this receptor specifically: The amount of clinical and demographic metadata varied by source and participant and was provided uncurated.

At one collaborating source in Seattle, patients were enrolled during active infection and were followed longitudinally through the course of disease. Whole blood was collected in K2EDTA tubes by collaborating institutions according to the institutions' own protocols. Collaborator samples were shipped for TCRbeta analysis as frozen whole blood, isolated PBMCs, or DNA extracted from either sample type. About this clone itself: The clone's antigen remains unknown. The sample holds no much larger clone one base away, and base qualities are not on file.

The cysteine opens and the phenylalanine closes a CDR3 of 15 amino acids. Of all the DNA, just the CDR3 is kept, 45 bases in frame from base 1. The germline V gene gives CDR1 as SGHRS and CDR2 as YFSETQ. V and J are trimmed by 0 bases and 4 bases, and the gene matches miss 3 bases of the junction. TCRbeta CDR3 regions were amplified from genomic DNA using the immunoSEQ Assay, a bias-controlled multiplex PCR. The paper's data handling went like this. The number of nucleated cells in each sample was estimated by amplification of reference gene primers within the assay. Sequence reads were collapsed and filtered to measure the absolute abundance of every unique TCRbeta CDR3 rearrangement. For each sample, productive Simpson clonality was calculated as the square root of Simpson's diversity index over productive rearrangements. The source is immuneACCESS, and TCRdb retained only in-frame sequences with V and J called. Part of the clones is not carried over; for the studies checked, unresolved V genes explain less than half of this, and the remainder is unexplained. V, J and clone size were drawn from that table, and D and trimming were deduced from the DNA. In this sample the table shows fewer than 350,000 clones, around 85% of which occur a single time. The top ten clonotypes cover about an eighth of the sample.

Sequenced sample: peripheral blood. The sequence was obtained from a woman in her 30s with COVID-19, enrolled during active disease. The sequence joins TRBV5-1 to TRBJ2-5, with 10 bases aligning to TRBD2. The nucleotides read TGCGCCAGCAGCTTGGGACTAGCGGGTGGAGAGACCCAGTACTTC. It codes for CASSLGLAGGETQYF.